A selection of T cell receptor beta chains follows, all from one sample in a study of neurological immune-mediated disorders. One entry per CDR3 protein results from TCRdb running MiXCR on the 5' RACE reads. The data hold 19,000 or so distinct CDR3 sequences, with about 15% observed a single time. Sequencing was performed on CD4+ T cells from blood. The receptors come from a woman aged 55-69 years with HTLV-1-associated myelopathy (HAM/TSP). Each CDR3 is given with its conserved first and last residue. The order of the fields is CDR3 protein, CDR3 DNA, clone size, CDR3 length, J gene, V gene, D gene. D genes are given only for firm matches. Clone sizes are given selectively: once, few, many, or a class where the clone is expanded.

CDR3 protein: CASSFYICSARQGPLGQPQHF
CDR3 DNA: .
clone size: .
CDR3 length: 21
J gene: TRBJ1-5
V gene: TRBV11-2
D gene: .

CDR3 protein: CSVEGTGLIEQFF
CDR3 DNA: TGCAGCGTTGAGGGCACAGGGCTAATCGAGCAGTTCTTC
clone size: medium-sized
CDR3 length: 13
J gene: TRBJ2-1
V gene: TRBV29-1
D gene: .

CDR3 protein: CSAQDTYNEQFF
CDR3 DNA: TGCAGTGCTCAGGACACCTACAATGAGCAGTTCTTC
clone size: many
CDR3 length: 12
J gene: TRBJ2-1
V gene: TRBV20-1
D gene: .

CDR3 protein: CASNSGTSGAKNIQYF
CDR3 DNA: TGCGCCAGCAATTCTGGGACTAGCGGGGCCAAAAACATTCAGTACTTC
clone size: many
CDR3 length: 16
J gene: TRBJ2-4
V gene: TRBV5-1
D gene: TRBD2

CDR3 protein: CASSPSHPSPMNTEAFF
CDR3 DNA: TGCGCCAGCAGCCCATCCCACCCCTCTCCCATGAACACTGAAGCTTTCTTT
clone size: many
CDR3 length: 17
J gene: TRBJ1-1
V gene: TRBV5-1
D gene: .

CDR3 protein: CASRSSSNTDTQYF
CDR3 DNA: TGTGCCAGCAGGTCCAGTTCGAACACAGATACGCAGTATTTT
clone size: medium-sized
CDR3 length: 14
J gene: TRBJ2-3
V gene: TRBV6-5
D gene: .

CDR3 protein: CASSQDLGPYNEQFF
CDR3 DNA: TGTGCCAGCAGCCAAGATCTGGGACCTTACAATGAGCAGTTCTTC
clone size: medium-sized
CDR3 length: 15
J gene: TRBJ2-1
V gene: TRBV4-2
D gene: .

CDR3 protein: CSARPGQGPYNEQFF
CDR3 DNA: TGCAGTGCTAGACCGGGACAGGGCCCCTACAATGAGCAGTTCTTC
clone size: .
CDR3 length: 15
J gene: TRBJ2-1
V gene: TRBV20-1
D gene: TRBD1

CDR3 protein: CASSLAGEGTGELFF
CDR3 DNA: TGCGCCAGTAGCCTAGCGGGAGAGGGTACCGGGGAGCTGTTTTTT
clone size: .
CDR3 length: 15
J gene: TRBJ2-2
V gene: TRBV5-1
D gene: TRBD2

CDR3 protein: CASSRQGVTGELFF
CDR3 DNA: TGTGCCAGCAGCCGACAGGGGGTTACCGGGGAGCTGTTTTTT
clone size: .
CDR3 length: 14
J gene: TRBJ2-2
V gene: TRBV3-1
D gene: TRBD1

CDR3 protein: CASRLGPYTYEQYF
CDR3 DNA: TGTGCCAGCCGGCTCGGGCCGTACACATACGAGCAGTACTTC
clone size: many
CDR3 length: 14
J gene: TRBJ2-7
V gene: TRBV6-2/TRBV6-3
D gene: .

CDR3 protein: CASSFYICSARVQAGRTDTQYF
CDR3 DNA: .
clone size: few
CDR3 length: 22
J gene: TRBJ2-3
V gene: TRBV5-1
D gene: .

CDR3 protein: CASSDIGRGGYEQYF
CDR3 DNA: TGCGCCAGCAGTGATATCGGAAGGGGGGGCTACGAGCAGTACTTC
clone size: many
CDR3 length: 15
J gene: TRBJ2-7
V gene: TRBV10-2
D gene: .

CDR3 protein: CSARVRGWGTEAFF
CDR3 DNA: TGCAGTGCTCGGGTCAGGGGCTGGGGGACTGAAGCTTTCTTT
clone size: many
CDR3 length: 14
J gene: TRBJ1-1
V gene: TRBV20-1
D gene: .

CDR3 protein: CASSLGTETGYTF
CDR3 DNA: TGTGCCAGCAGCCTGGGGACGGAGACTGGCTACACCTTC
clone size: many
CDR3 length: 13
J gene: TRBJ1-2
V gene: TRBV7-2
D gene: .

CDR3 protein: CSALVVNTQYF
CDR3 DNA: TGCAGTGCTTTGGTAGTTAATACGCAGTATTTT
clone size: many
CDR3 length: 11
J gene: TRBJ2-3
V gene: TRBV20-1
D gene: .

CDR3 protein: CASSNRPQGAGGYTF
CDR3 DNA: TGTGCCAGCAGTAACCGCCCTCAGGGGGCTGGTGGCTACACCTTC
clone size: .
CDR3 length: 15
J gene: TRBJ1-2
V gene: TRBV6-2/TRBV6-3
D gene: TRBD1

CDR3 protein: CASSLPGDNSPLHF
CDR3 DNA: TGCGCCAGCAGCTTGCCAGGGGATAATTCACCCCTCCACTTT
clone size: many
CDR3 length: 14
J gene: TRBJ1-6
V gene: TRBV5-1
D gene: .

CDR3 protein: CASSPSRNNSPLHF
CDR3 DNA: TGTGCCAGCAGCCCCTCCCGAAATAATTCACCCCTCCACTTT
clone size: many
CDR3 length: 14
J gene: TRBJ1-6
V gene: TRBV7-9
D gene: .

CDR3 protein: CSVGGEQQPQHF
CDR3 DNA: TGCAGCGTTGGAGGGGAACAACAGCCCCAGCATTTT
clone size: many
CDR3 length: 12
J gene: TRBJ1-5
V gene: TRBV29-1
D gene: .

CDR3 protein: CSALTSGGVSSYNEQFF
CDR3 DNA: TGCAGTGCTTTGACTAGCGGGGGTGTGAGCTCCTACAATGAGCAGTTCTTC
clone size: many
CDR3 length: 17
J gene: TRBJ2-1
V gene: TRBV20-1
D gene: TRBD2

CDR3 protein: CASREAGSKETQYF
CDR3 DNA: TGCGCCAGCAGGGAGGCCGGGAGTAAAGAGACCCAGTACTTC
clone size: large
CDR3 length: 14
J gene: TRBJ2-5
V gene: TRBV10-2
D gene: .

CDR3 protein: CAISPGERAKNIQYF
CDR3 DNA: TGTGCCATCAGCCCAGGGGAAAGAGCCAAAAACATTCAGTACTTC
clone size: many
CDR3 length: 15
J gene: TRBJ2-4
V gene: TRBV10-3
D gene: .

CDR3 protein: CASSHLAHGYTF
CDR3 DNA: TGTGCCAGCAGCCATCTGGCCCATGGCTACACCTTC
clone size: many
CDR3 length: 12
J gene: TRBJ1-2
V gene: TRBV3-1
D gene: .

CDR3 protein: CSALGLSPETQYF
CDR3 DNA: TGCAGTGCCCTGGGACTCTCTCCAGAGACCCAGTACTTC
clone size: many
CDR3 length: 13
J gene: TRBJ2-5
V gene: TRBV20-1
D gene: .

CDR3 protein: CASRRTYNTEAFF
CDR3 DNA: TGTGCCAGCAGGCGGACATACAACACTGAAGCTTTCTTT
clone size: many
CDR3 length: 13
J gene: TRBJ1-1
V gene: TRBV6-1
D gene: .

CDR3 protein: CASSLLTGGGATNEKLFF
CDR3 DNA: TGCGCCAGCAGCCTTTTGACGGGGGGAGGTGCAACTAATGAAAAACTGTTTTTT
clone size: .
CDR3 length: 18
J gene: TRBJ1-4
V gene: TRBV4-1
D gene: .

CDR3 protein: CASSPDGTVGTEAFF
CDR3 DNA: TGCGCCAGCAGCCCTGACGGGACAGTCGGCACTGAAGCTTTCTTT
clone size: many
CDR3 length: 15
J gene: TRBJ1-1
V gene: TRBV5-1
D gene: TRBD1

CDR3 protein: CASSDAPGSYGYTF
CDR3 DNA: TGCGCCAGCTCGGACGCGCCGGGGTCCTATGGATACACCTTC
clone size: .
CDR3 length: 14
J gene: TRBJ1-2
V gene: TRBV5-1
D gene: .

CDR3 protein: CASSLVPSDTQYF
CDR3 DNA: TGCGCCAGCAGCTTGGTACCCTCGGATACGCAGTATTTT
clone size: many
CDR3 length: 13
J gene: TRBJ2-3
V gene: TRBV5-1
D gene: .

CDR3 protein: CASSEVGSTDTQYF
CDR3 DNA: TGTGCCAGCAGTGAAGTGGGGAGCACAGATACGCAGTATTTT
clone size: many
CDR3 length: 14
J gene: TRBJ2-3
V gene: TRBV25-1
D gene: .

CDR3 protein: CSAKEFRVEQPQHF
CDR3 DNA: TGCAGTGCTAAGGAATTTAGGGTTGAACAGCCCCAGCATTTT
clone size: many
CDR3 length: 14
J gene: TRBJ1-5
V gene: TRBV20-1
D gene: .